This T cell receptor (beta chain) is from a study of a mutant IDH1 vaccine in newly diagnosed glioma. Whole-study context: Treated patients were roughly 62% male, roughly 40% female, mean age around 40 years. General study results and limits: Immune responses induced by the vaccine were seen in 93.3% of patients, spanning multiple MHC alleles.

On this clone: Its antigen is not known.

Specified time point: baseline, week 1 (first vaccination visit). As for treatment: pre-vaccination baseline after standard-of-care therapy. The CDR3 covers 14 residues. The V and J ends lost 3 bases and 5 bases, in that order; junction bases with no gene match: 8. Germline-derived CDR1 and CDR2 are GTSNPN and SVGIG (reference sequence). Measured with immunoSEQ multiplex PCR; TCRdb has only the in-frame clones, and not every one. Altogether approximately 70,000 clones are present, 70% to 90% being singletons, with the ten largest covering over 2.5%. This rearrangement joins TRBV30 to TRBJ2-5, with 8 bases fitting TRBD2. The material was PBMCs, obtained from a glioma patient treated with radiotherapy, temozolomide or both. This clonotype was obtained from a young man with glioma. The CDR3 nucleotides are TGTGCCTGGAGAGGAGCGGGGGCCGTGGAGACCCAGTACTTC. Its protein product is CAWRGAGAVETQYF.